The sequence of this TCR beta chain was determined in a study of control samples from healthy donors and cancer patients. As regards this clone: A junction boundary mismatches the germline segment, possibly from a read error.

The CDR3 sequence is 14 residues long. The germline V gene has CDR1 SNHLY and CDR2 FYNNEI. Assay used: immunoSEQ multiplex PCR; TCRdb lists only in-frame clones, some missing. Among about 120,000 clones listed, approximately 92% were seen once. The TCR sequence derives from a woman aged 45-65 years in good health. Sequencing was carried out using blood. The chain couples TRBV2 to TRBJ1-5, with 9 positions matching TRBD1. DNA of the CDR3: TGTGCCAGCAGCGTTGACAGGGGGAATCGGCCCCAGCATTTT. As protein: CASSVDRGNRPQHF.